This TCR beta chain is drawn from a study of Ad26.COV2.S vaccination and SARS-CoV-2 variants. Study-wide context: As a participant in COV1001, the donor was in the Ad26.COV2.S trial arm. Intramuscular Ad26.COV2.S doses were given once or twice, 56 days apart.

Trimming left V 4 bases short and J 8 bases short, with 23 bases between. The CDR3 has 17 residues. Per the germline V gene, CDR1 is MDHEN and CDR2 is SYDVKM. Sample treatment: roughly 19 received Ad26.COV2.S at low or high dose, single or two shots; 5 received placebo; per-sample allocation not given. The investigators took samples on day 63 after the first vaccine or placebo injection. Donation was by an adult aged 18-55 years who was in Boston. Study results and limitations: Vaccinated and placebo-treated recipients had similar non-spike TCR breadth.

Turning to this clone: Its antigen is currently unknown.

TCRdb keeps only in-frame clones here, not all; method: immunoSEQ multiplex PCR. The top ten hold about 6.4% of the sample, which has about 350,000 clones, around 89% seen once. The starting material was peripheral blood, obtained in a trial of Ad26.COV2.S vaccine versus placebo. This clonotype was obtained from a person between 18 and 59 years old who received the Ad26.COV2.S COVID-19 vaccine or a placebo. The chain combines TRBV28 with TRBJ1-4; D ambiguous. CDR3 in DNA: TGTGCCAGCAGTTCGATTACTGGGAGACCCTCAGGCGAAAAACTGTTTTTT. It yields the protein CASSSITGRPSGEKLFF.